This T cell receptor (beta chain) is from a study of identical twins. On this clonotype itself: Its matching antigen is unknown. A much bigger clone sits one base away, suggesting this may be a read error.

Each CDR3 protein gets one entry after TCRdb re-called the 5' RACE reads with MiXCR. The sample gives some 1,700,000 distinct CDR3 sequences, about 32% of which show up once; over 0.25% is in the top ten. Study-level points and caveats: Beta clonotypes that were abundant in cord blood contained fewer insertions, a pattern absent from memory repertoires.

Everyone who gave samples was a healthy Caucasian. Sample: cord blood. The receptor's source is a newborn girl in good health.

Here the CDR3 reads CAGSLGLPGDTQYF. Here the CDR3 DNA reads TGTGCCGGCAGTTTGGGACTCCCCGGGGATACGCAGTATTTT. The chain carries TRBV27 and TRBJ2-3, with D perhaps TRBD2 (6 bases). The CDR3 consists of 14 residues. CDR1 is MNHEY, CDR2 SMNVEV, per germline (reference sequence).